This T cell receptor beta chain originates from a study of blood T cell repertoires in COVID-19. On the study more broadly: The cDNA or gDNA used as material had been derived from T cells, B-cell-depleted T cells, or PBMCs.

Some clones are missing from TCRdb's copy, which holds only in-frame ones; the method was immunoSEQ multiplex PCR. The sample shows roughly 140,000 clones, approximately 82% of them seen only once. Losses at the gene ends were 6 bases for V and 2 bases for J; bases not matched to a gene: 9. CDR3 length equals 16 residues. The germline gives CDR1 SQVTM, CDR2 ANQGSEA. The TCR comes from a woman between 45 and 65 years old in a cohort sampled during active or convalescent COVID-19. Sequencing used peripheral blood. The V call is TRBV29-1, the J call TRBJ2-7, with 14 positions matching TRBD2. The CDR3 DNA sequence: TGCAGCGTGGAGGGACTAGCGGGGGTAAAGACCTACGAGCAGTACTTC. Amino acids: CSVEGLAGVKTYEQYF.